This entry concerns a single TCR beta chain. This clonotype was observed many times. Its antigen target is currently unknown. Nothing much larger sits one base from this clone, and base qualities are not available. This record comes from a study of CD8 T cells in ankylosing spondylitis (TCRdb year 2017). The study in broad terms: The study set out to find disease-linked TCR variants by profiling T cell receptor beta repertoires in ankylosing spondylitis patients and healthy donors. The full study cohort comprised 25 ankylosing spondylitis patients and over 95 healthy donors. Peripheral blood was sampled, and synovial fluid was also collected from ankylosing spondylitis patients. General conclusions and limits of the study: Blood from ankylosing spondylitis patients appeared to be characterized by a TCR beta motif made up of seven or eight highly homologous amino acid variants. Significant enrichment of the disease-linked clones was reported in matched synovial fluid samples from ankylosing spondylitis patients. Some motif variants were previously reported in synovial fluid and blood of reactive arthritis patients, suggesting common disease-initiation mechanisms. The disease-linked clones showed a CD8+ phenotype and occurred at relatively low frequencies in peripheral blood.

The CDR3 spans 15 residues, from the cysteine through the phenylalanine. The kept DNA is CDR3 alone, 45 bases in frame from the first base. Relative to germline, V is 1 base shorter and J is 1 base shorter, with 10 bases between their ends. CDR1 and CDR2 were assigned from the germline V gene as MGHRA and YSYEKL. Sequencing instrument: Illumina HiSeq 2500. Quantitative 5'-RACE with molecular barcodes was used to prepare TCR beta libraries. The paper's data handling went like this. A new computational method based on a probabilistic model of VDJ rearrangement was used to identify disease-linked TCR variants. The public sequencing data were trimmed at Q25 with fastp and processed into clonotypes with MiXCR by TCRdb, which kept only in-frame beta chains. CDR3 protein duplicates are merged, each entry listing the most common genes and DNA. V and J calls and clone size were set by TCRdb, not the authors. The sample has approximately 340,000 distinct CDR3 sequences on record, roughly 14% of them singletons. The biggest ten clones account for approximately 1.1% of the sample.

This receptor chain uses TRBV4-1 and TRBJ1-1; TRBD1 is possibly the D segment (5 matching bases). Sequenced: blood, either unsorted or a sorted T cell fraction (not recorded which). The TCR comes from a male donor with ankylosing spondylitis or in good health (not recorded which). The DNA is as follows: TGCGCCAGCAGCCAAGGGGGACTGCCGAACACTGAAGCTTTCTTT. This is translated as CASSQGGLPNTEAFF.